This T cell receptor beta chain was profiled in a study of CD8 T cells in ankylosing spondylitis. TCRdb reprocessed the 5' RACE reads with MiXCR, giving one entry per CDR3 protein. Among tens of thousands of distinct CDR3 sequences listed, 2% to 3% were seen once. Germline lookup yields CDR1 SGDLS and CDR2 YYNGEE. CDR3 length: 15 residues. The J segment lost 4 bases and the V segment lost 4 bases, leaving 5 bases of the junction unmatched. This clonotype was picked up many times. The sequence derives from a female donor with ankylosing spondylitis or in good health (not recorded which). The V call is TRBV9, the J call TRBJ2-1, with 10 bases that match TRBD2. Sequences were obtained from blood, either unsorted or a sorted T cell fraction (not recorded which). The CDR3 nucleotides read TGTGCCAGCAGCCTCAGGACTAGCGGTTACAATGAGCAGTTCTTC. The encoded protein is CASSLRTSGYNEQFF.